A single sample is the source of the 17 T cell receptor beta chains below, sequenced in a study of graft-versus-host responses after intestinal transplantation. Profiled with immunoSEQ multiplex PCR; TCRdb holds only in-frame clones, not every one. This table has some 82,000 clones, about nine tenths appearing once. No antigen has been assigned to these receptors. The sequencing used unstimulated CD8+ T cells sorted from spleen or lymph node cells, collected before transplant. The receptor set was obtained from a human donor who was the organ donor for an intestinal transplant.

The chain employs TRBV5-1 and TRBJ2-5, with D unresolved. CDR3 length equals 15 residues. CDR1 and CDR2 (germline): SGHRS, YFSETQ. Trimming took off 1 base at V and 4 bases at J, with 14 bases between the two ends. For the CDR3, the DNA is TGCGCCAGCAGCTTGAGTTACGGGCAGCGAGAGACCCAGTACTTC. It translates to CASSLSYGQRETQYF.

Comments on this clone: The sample holds other DNA sequences that translate to the same CDR3. The rearrangement joins TRBV27 to TRBJ2-7; D remains unclear. The CDR3 consists of 15 residues. CDR1 MNHEY and CDR2 SMNVEV come from the germline V gene (reference sequence). Trimming stripped 3 bases from V and 4 bases from J, with 16 bases between. This CDR3 is CASSLNRMTAYEQYF. The DNA for the CDR3 is TGTGCCAGCAGTTTGAACCGAATGACGGCATACGAGCAGTACTTC.

The chain links TRBV6-1 to TRBJ2-7; TRBD1 is a possible D gene (6 bases). In germline, CDR1 is MNHNS, CDR2 SASEGT. This CDR3 is 13 amino acids long. Trimming left V 7 bases short and J 0 bases short, with 10 bases between. The CDR3 region is CASKQGISYEQYF. CDR3 sequence (DNA): TGTGCCAGCAAACAGGGCATCTCCTACGAGCAGTACTTC.

This clone was observed a few times. The rearrangement joins TRBV6-4 to TRBJ1-2; D is unresolved. Germline assignment: CDR1 MRHNA and CDR2 SNTAGT. Trimming shortened V by 0 bases and J by 3 bases, and 14 bases separated the two germline ends. CDR3 size: 16 residues. The CDR3 DNA sequence: TGTGCCAGCAGTGACTCAATAGCAGACCCGTACTATGGCTACACCTTC. Translated: CASSDSIADPYYGYTF.

The chain joins TRBV7-9 to TRBJ2-7; D ambiguous. Trimming removed 1 base at V and 4 bases at J, with 5 bases between. This CDR3 region has 12 residues. Germline V gives CDR1 SEHNR, CDR2 FQNEAQ (reference sequence). This CDR3 reads CASSLVRYEQYF. CDR3 nucleotide sequence: TGTGCCAGCAGCTTAGTTCGGTACGAGCAGTACTTC.

The chain is built from TRBV7-3 and TRBJ2-1; 8 bases line up with TRBD2. This CDR3 has 18 amino acids. The germline V gene encodes CDR1 SGHTA and CDR2 FQGTGA. V was clipped by 2 bases and J by 0 bases; unmatched bases: 9. CDR3 in DNA: TGTGCCAGCAGCTTAGACGGGGGGGCCTCTAGCTCCTACAATGAGCAGTTCTTC. Protein sequence: CASSLDGGASSSYNEQFF.

This rearrangement joins TRBV6-5 to TRBJ1-6; D is possibly TRBD1 (5 bases). There are 12 residues in the CDR3. V was trimmed by 6 bases and J by 14 bases, leaving 14 bases between them. Germline values: CDR1 MNHEY, CDR2 SVGAGI. CDR3 loop: CASRTRGQTLHF. The CDR3 DNA sequence: TGTGCCAGCAGGACCCGGGGCCAGACCCTCCACTTT.

This clone has only one observation. The chain carries TRBV7-9 and TRBJ2-1; weak D call: TRBD1 (5 bases). The CDR3 totals 14 residues. Per germline, CDR1 SEHNR and CDR2 FQNEAQ (reference sequence). Trimming took off 4 bases at V and 12 bases at J, with 19 bases between the two ends. This chain's CDR3 is CASSWSGSFTGQFF. Written as DNA, the CDR3 is TGTGCCAGCAGCTGGTCCGGGTCCTTCACAGGGCAGTTCTTC.

This rearrangement joins TRBV2 to TRBJ1-5, with D maybe TRBD1 (5 bases). Trimming removed 10 bases from V and 3 bases from J, with 10 bases in between. Germline V lookup: CDR1 SNHLY, CDR2 FYNNEI. This CDR3 spans 12 amino acids. The CDR3 reads CATGTANQPQHF. The CDR3 nucleotides read TGTGCCACCGGGACGGCCAATCAGCCCCAGCATTTT.

The rearrangement joins TRBV5-4 to TRBJ2-2; possibly TRBD1 for D (7 bases). The ends were cut back, 4 bases at V and 6 bases at J, with 19 bases in the middle. The V gene's germline CDR1 is SGHNT and CDR2 YYREEE (reference sequence). CDR3 length: 16 amino acids. The CDR3 loop reads CASSPEVAGGSGELFF. CDR3 nucleotides: TGTGCCAGCAGCCCGGAGGTGGCAGGGGGGTCCGGGGAGCTGTTTTTT.

The rearrangement joins TRBV27 to TRBJ1-6; the D gene is possibly TRBD1 (6 bases). CDR3 length: 15 amino acids. Trimming pared 7 bases from V and 3 bases from J, leaving 13 bases between. Germline CDR1 reads MNHEY; CDR2 reads SMNVEV (reference sequence). The CDR3 here is CASTGQSDYNSPLHF. The CDR3 nucleotides are TGTGCCAGCACTGGACAGTCGGACTATAATTCACCCCTCCACTTT.

The chain employs TRBV28 and TRBJ2-6; no clear D gene. V was pared by 4 bases and J by 0 bases, with 7 bases between. The CDR3 totals 15 residues. The germline V gene encodes CDR1 MDHEN and CDR2 SYDVKM. CDR3 DNA: TGTGCCAGCAGTTACGAGTTCTCTGGGGCCAACGTCCTGACTTTC. Its protein is CASSYEFSGANVLTF.

The V gene is TRBV5-1, the J gene TRBJ1-2; 7 nucleotides match TRBD1. Germline trimming cut 3 bases from V and 1 base from J; bases unmatched to any gene: 15. The germline V gene has CDR1 SGHRS and CDR2 YFSETQ. This CDR3 region has 18 residues. In DNA, the CDR3 is TGCGCCAGCAGCTCCTCACCACCCGGGACAGTCTTTAACTATGGCTACACCTTC. Amino acids: CASSSSPPGTVFNYGYTF.

The chain joins TRBV30 to TRBJ1-3; 8 nucleotides agree with TRBD1. CDR1 is GTSNPN, CDR2 SVGIG, per germline (reference sequence). The CDR3 is made up of 19 amino acids. V lost 2 bases, J lost 0 bases, and 15 bases stayed unmatched. The CDR3: CAWSIRTGYYHPSGNTIYF. CDR3 DNA: TGTGCCTGGAGTATCCGGACAGGGTATTACCACCCCTCTGGAAACACCATATATTTT. The full variable domain, rest sourced from reference TRBV30 and TRBJ1-3, is SQTIHQWPATLVQPVGSPLSLECTVEGTSNPNLYWYRQAAGRGLQLLFYSVGIGQISSEVPQNLSASRPQDRQFILSSKKLLLSDSGFYLCAWSIRTGYYHPSGNTIYFGEGSWLTVV.

The rearrangement uses TRBV7-6 and TRBJ1-2, with a weak D call TRBD1 (6 bases). V was pared by 1 base and J by 3 bases, with 12 bases between. The length of the CDR3 is 15 residues. Germline V gives CDR1 SGHVS, CDR2 FNYEAQ. The CDR3 region is CASSLEAGDDYGYTF. CDR3 bases: TGTGCCAGCAGCTTAGAGGCAGGGGACGACTATGGCTACACCTTC.

This clone was seen once. The chain combines TRBV6-1 with TRBJ1-6; D is undetermined. V lost 3 bases, J lost 8 bases, and 14 bases lay in between. The CDR3 is made up of 15 amino acids. From germline, CDR1 is MNHNS and CDR2 SASEGT. DNA for the CDR3: TGTGCCAGCAGTGAGTCGGCCCCACCACATTCACCCCTCCACTTT. Translating gives CASSESAPPHSPLHF.

The V call is TRBV5-4, the J call TRBJ1-2, with D perhaps matching TRBD1 (5 bases). The CDR3 length is 12 residues. Trimming removed 1 base at V and 10 bases at J, with 11 bases between. Germline assignment: CDR1 SGHNT and CDR2 YYREEE (reference sequence). Written as DNA, the CDR3 is TGTGCCAGCAGCTTGAGGGACTTTGACTACACCTTC. The encoded protein is CASSLRDFDYTF.